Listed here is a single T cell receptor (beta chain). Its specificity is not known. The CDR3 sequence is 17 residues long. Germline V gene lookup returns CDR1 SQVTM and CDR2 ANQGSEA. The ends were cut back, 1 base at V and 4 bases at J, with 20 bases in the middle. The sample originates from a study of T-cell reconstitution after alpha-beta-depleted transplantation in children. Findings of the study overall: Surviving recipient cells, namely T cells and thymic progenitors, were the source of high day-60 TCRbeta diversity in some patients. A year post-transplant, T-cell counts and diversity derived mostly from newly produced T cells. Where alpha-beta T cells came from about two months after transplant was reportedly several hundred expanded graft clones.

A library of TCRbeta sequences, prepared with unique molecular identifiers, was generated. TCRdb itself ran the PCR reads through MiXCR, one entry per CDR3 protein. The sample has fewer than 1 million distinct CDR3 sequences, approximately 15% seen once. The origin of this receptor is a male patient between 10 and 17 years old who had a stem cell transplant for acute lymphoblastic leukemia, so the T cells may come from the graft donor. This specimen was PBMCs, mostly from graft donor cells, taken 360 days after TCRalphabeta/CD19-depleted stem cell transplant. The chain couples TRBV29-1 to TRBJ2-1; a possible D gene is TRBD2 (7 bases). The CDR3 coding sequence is TGCAGCGTTGAAGGCGGATGGGGGGGCTCACGATACAATGAGCAGTTCTTC. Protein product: CSVEGGWGGSRYNEQFF.